The rows below give T cell receptor beta chains drawn from one sample of a study of cytomegalovirus exposure and HLA in healthy donors. The table came from immunoSEQ multiplex PCR; TCRdb's copy has only in-frame clones and leaves some out. Seen here are 130,000 or so clones, around four fifths observed once, and the top ten hold around 1.9%. Source material: PBMCs. These receptors were taken from a woman aged 40 to 55 in good health and CMV-seronegative. Both conserved end residues are part of each CDR3. A D gene is named only where the DNA matches it firmly. Size values are once, few and many counts, or a class for expanded clones, and some rows have none.

TRBD1 TRBJ1-5 NA TRBV19 CASGVDRESNQPQHF TGTGCCAGTGGGGTCGACAGGGAGAGCAATCAGCCCCAGCATTTT
NA TRBJ1-2 NA TRBV7-2 CASSLEGGRRFGYTF TGTGCCAGCAGCTTAGAAGGTGGGAGAAGGTTTGGCTACACCTTC
TRBD2 TRBJ2-1 few TRBV7-3 CASRAGGPYNEQFF TGTGCCAGCAGGGCGGGAGGGCCATACAATGAGCAGTTCTTC
TRBD1 TRBJ2-7 once TRBV27 CASRRTGEFPGLRLYEQYF TGTGCCAGCAGACGGACAGGGGAGTTCCCGGGACTAAGACTCTACGAGCAGTACTTC
TRBD2 TRBJ2-7 NA TRBV27 CASRALAGGYEQYF TGTGCCAGCAGGGCCCTAGCGGGAGGCTACGAGCAGTACTTC
TRBD1 TRBJ2-3 NA TRBV2 CASKRQGTPDTQYF TGTGCCAGCAAACGACAGGGGACCCCAGATACGCAGTATTTT
NA TRBJ2-1 NA TRBV5-8 CASSFRGNYNEQFF TGTGCCAGCAGCTTTCGCGGTAACTACAATGAGCAGTTCTTC
NA TRBJ1-6 once TRBV5-1 CASSLSLQRDSPLHF TGCGCCAGCAGCTTAAGCTTGCAGCGGGATTCACCCCTCCACTTT
NA TRBJ2-2 NA TRBV7-2 CASSSRQGGTGELFF TGTGCCAGCAGCTCGAGACAGGGTGGGACTGGGGAGCTGTTTTTT
TRBD1 TRBJ2-7 NA TRBV19 CASSRRTGGDEQYF TGTGCCAGTAGTCGGCGGACAGGCGGAGACGAGCAGTACTTC
TRBD1 TRBJ1-4 NA TRBV29-1 CSVGQGEKLFF TGCAGCGTTGGACAGGGGGAAAAACTGTTTTTT
TRBD2 TRBJ2-7 NA TRBV11-2 CASSSTTGTRTYEQYF TGTGCCAGCAGCTCAACAACCGGGACTAGGACCTACGAGCAGTACTTC
TRBD1 TRBJ1-1 NA TRBV19 CASRSGTGGTEAFF TGTGCCAGTAGGTCCGGGACAGGGGGCACTGAAGCTTTCTTT
NA TRBJ2-3 few TRBV11-2 CASRYEIGLFQTSTDTQYF TGTGCCAGCAGGTACGAGATTGGACTTTTTCAGACTAGCACAGATACGCAGTATTTT
NA TRBJ1-1 NA TRBV28 CASSSSQGLGNTEAFF TGTGCCAGCAGTTCCAGTCAGGGGTTGGGGAACACTGAAGCTTTCTTT
TRBD1 TRBJ2-7 NA TRBV14 CASSQLGQVSYEQYF TGTGCCAGCAGCCAACTAGGACAGGTTTCCTACGAGCAGTACTTC
NA TRBJ2-1 NA TRBV21-1 CATHREPGRLAGDNEQFF TGTGCCACCCACCGGGAGCCCGGCCGGCTAGCGGGTGACAATGAGCAGTTCTTC
TRBD2 TRBJ2-7 NA TRBV4-2 CASRPTSGRASYEQYF TGTGCCAGCAGACCCACTAGCGGGAGGGCATCGTACGAGCAGTACTTC
NA TRBJ2-7 few TRBV2 CASSVDGTYEQYF TGTGCCAGCAGCGTGGACGGGACCTACGAGCAGTACTTC
TRBD2 TRBJ2-7 NA TRBV9 CASSVRGFAGADEQYF TGTGCCAGCAGCGTACGGGGTTTTGCGGGAGCGGACGAGCAGTACTTC
TRBD1 TRBJ1-4 NA TRBV9 CASSVVGTGGEKLFF TGTGCCAGCAGCGTAGTAGGGACAGGGGGTGAAAAACTGTTTTTT
NA TRBJ2-7 NA TRBV4-3 CASSQGLGLSYEQYF TGCGCCAGCAGCCAAGGACTAGGCCTATCCTACGAGCAGTACTTC
NA TRBJ1-5 NA TRBV15 CATSPYSSYSNQPQHF TGTGCCACCAGCCCCTACAGCTCCTATAGCAATCAGCCCCAGCATTTT
TRBD1 TRBJ2-1 NA TRBV28 CASRTYRGEAEQFF TGTGCCAGCAGAACGTACAGGGGGGAGGCTGAGCAGTTCTTC
NA TRBJ2-3 NA TRBV25-1 CASSTNRGTDTQYF TGTGCCAGCAGTACTAATAGGGGGACAGATACGCAGTATTTT
TRBD1 TRBJ1-1 once TRBV9 CAGGQGLNTEAFF TGTGCCGGAGGACAGGGGCTGAACACTGAAGCTTTCTTT
NA TRBJ2-5 NA TRBV19 CASRLTYQETQYF TGTGCCAGTAGGCTAACGTACCAAGAGACCCAGTACTTC
TRBD1 TRBJ1-5 NA TRBV5-5 CASSRDRGGNQPQHF TGTGCCAGCAGCCGAGACAGGGGAGGCAATCAGCCCCAGCATTTT
NA TRBJ1-6 NA TRBV6-1 CASSKEQGLNSPLHF TGTGCCAGCAGTAAAGAACAGGGCTTAAATTCACCCCTCCACTTT
NA TRBJ1-1 NA TRBV14 CASSQVNRVNTEAFF TGTGCCAGCAGCCAAGTGAACAGGGTGAACACTGAAGCTTTCTTT
TRBD2 TRBJ2-1 NA TRBV7-3 CASSPRQLAGVSEQFF TGTGCCAGCAGCCCCCGCCAACTAGCGGGAGTTAGTGAGCAGTTCTTC
TRBD1 TRBJ2-3 NA TRBV29-1 CSVGTAPQDTQYF TGCAGCGTGGGGACAGCTCCTCAGGATACGCAGTATTTT
NA TRBJ1-2 NA TRBV28 CASTAGGTGYGYTF TGTGCCAGCACTGCGGGGGGTACCGGCTATGGCTACACCTTC
TRBD1 TRBJ2-5 NA TRBV5-1 CASSLLLTGEETQYF TGCGCCAGCAGCTTGCTGTTGACAGGGGAGGAGACCCAGTACTTC
TRBD1 TRBJ2-5 NA TRBV19 CASSNGQGIETQYF TGTGCCAGTAGTAATGGACAGGGGATAGAGACCCAGTACTTC
TRBD2 TRBJ2-7 NA TRBV27 CASSDRQREGPYEQYF TGTGCCAGCAGCGACCGGCAGCGGGAGGGCCCCTACGAGCAGTACTTC
TRBD2 TRBJ2-1 NA TRBV11-2 CASSLAGLANEQFF TGTGCCAGCAGCTTAGCCGGACTAGCCAATGAGCAGTTCTTC
TRBD2 TRBJ2-1 NA TRBV4-3 CASSQVLLAEYYNEQFF TGCGCCAGCAGCCAAGTGTTACTAGCGGAATACTACAATGAGCAGTTCTTC
TRBD1 TRBJ2-3 NA TRBV11-3 CASSSHPWDRGQPDTQYF TGTGCCAGCAGCTCCCACCCTTGGGACAGGGGGCAACCAGATACGCAGTATTTT
TRBD1 TRBJ2-7 few TRBV7-9 CASSQQAGQGYEQYF TGTGCCAGCAGCCAGCAGGCGGGACAGGGCTACGAGCAGTACTTC
NA TRBJ2-2 NA TRBV7-9 CASNSDWRGELFF TGTGCCAGCAACTCTGACTGGCGCGGGGAGCTGTTTTTT
TRBD1 TRBJ1-2 NA TRBV28 CASSLQGAAYGYTF TGTGCCAGCAGTTTACAGGGGGCTGCCTATGGCTACACCTTC
TRBD1 TRBJ1-1 few TRBV5-6 CASSLARGTVVVTEAFF TGTGCCAGCAGCTTGGCCAGGGGGACGGTCGTTGTCACTGAAGCTTTCTTT
NA TRBJ2-1 NA TRBV27 CASSLLSSGGVNEQFF TGTGCCAGCAGTTTACTGTCCAGCGGAGGAGTTAATGAGCAGTTCTTC
NA TRBJ2-1 NA TRBV2 CASSLEGEQFF TGTGCCAGCAGTCTTGAGGGTGAGCAGTTCTTC
TRBD1 TRBJ1-1 NA TRBV9 CASSPETGLYIDTEAFF TGTGCCAGCAGCCCGGAGACAGGGCTTTATATTGACACTGAAGCTTTCTTT
TRBD1 TRBJ2-7 NA TRBV18 CASSRQGLYEQYF TGTGCCAGCTCGCGACAGGGGTTGTACGAGCAGTACTTC
TRBD1 TRBJ1-1 NA TRBV19 CASTRGQGFVRAFF TGTGCCAGTACCCGGGGACAGGGGTTCGTAAGAGCTTTCTTT
NA TRBJ2-7 NA TRBV12-5 CASGLGVNNEQYF TGTGCTAGTGGTTTGGGCGTCAATAACGAGCAGTACTTC
NA TRBJ1-3 NA TRBV12-5 CASDPTGSPLSGNTIYF TGTGCTAGTGACCCGACAGGTAGCCCTCTCTCTGGAAACACCATATATTTT
TRBD1 TRBJ1-2 NA TRBV6-5 CASSYGTGGYGYTF TGTGCCAGCAGTTACGGGACAGGGGGCTATGGCTACACCTTC
TRBD1 TRBJ1-1 NA TRBV5-1 CASSLATGGTEAFF TGCGCCAGCAGCTTGGCGACAGGGGGGACTGAAGCTTTCTTT
TRBD2 TRBJ2-7 NA TRBV30 CAWERGTSEFSYEQYF TGTGCCTGGGAACGGGGGACTAGCGAGTTCTCCTACGAGCAGTACTTC
TRBD1 TRBJ2-7 NA TRBV7-8 CASSYQTGSYEQYF TGTGCCAGCAGCTACCAGACAGGGTCCTACGAGCAGTACTTC
NA TRBJ2-3 NA TRBV7-2 CASSINLAADTQYF TGTGCCAGCAGCATCAATCTTGCGGCAGATACGCAGTATTTT
NA TRBJ1-1 NA TRBV28 CASSRTAEVVAFF TGTGCCAGCAGTCGGACAGCCGAAGTCGTAGCTTTCTTT
NA TRBJ1-2 NA TRBV19 CASSYPRLWDGYTF TGTGCCAGTAGTTATCCCAGGCTATGGGATGGCTACACCTTC